Following are 3 T cell receptor beta chains from one sample sequenced in a study of glioma-infiltrating T cells after dendritic cell vaccination. Sequencing was performed with immunoSEQ multiplex PCR; in TCRdb, only in-frame clones are kept and a portion is missing. The table lists over 65,000 clones, about 85% of them singletons. The time point here: after dendritic cell vaccination, including at tumor progression/relapse. The sequencing used blood, collected after dendritic cell vaccination. Receptor source: a human donor with glioblastoma.

This clone has just one count. This chain links TRBV11-2 with TRBJ1-2; D might be TRBD1 (6 bases). Germline V CDR1 and CDR2: SGHAT, FQNNGV. The CDR3 has 13 residues. V lost 8 bases and J 2 bases, leaving 12 bases between the germline ends. The CDR3: CASGPDRNYGYTF. The CDR3 coding sequence is TGTGCCAGCGGCCCGGACAGAAACTATGGCTACACCTTC.

Only one count was recorded for this clone. The chain combines TRBV11-2 with TRBJ1-2; D is possibly TRBD1 (6 bases). The CDR3 totals 14 residues. Germline assignment: CDR1 SGHAT and CDR2 FQNNGV. Between the trimmed V and J ends, which lost 3 bases and 0 bases, there was a span of 8 bases. The CDR3 spells CASSFGQTNYGYTF. DNA for the CDR3: TGTGCCAGCAGCTTCGGACAGACTAACTATGGCTACACCTTC. Full variable domain (remainder filled in from reference TRBV11-2 and TRBJ1-2): EAGVAQSPRYKIIEKRQSVAFWCNPISGHATLYWYQQILGQGPKLLIQFQNNGVVDDSQLPKDRFSAERLKGVDSTLKIQPAKLEDSAVYLCASSFGQTNYGYTFGSGTRLTVV.

The CDR3: CASSQSSVNQPQHF. As DNA, the CDR3 is TGCGCCAGCAGTCAATCGTCCGTGAATCAGCCCCAGCATTTT. The chain couples TRBV23-1 to TRBJ1-5; D is unclear. TRBV23-1 is an ORF, with its function uncertain. The V end was cut by 0 bases, the J end by 4 bases, with 7 bases between. This CDR3 region has 14 residues.